The 18 T cell receptor beta chains given below trace back to one sample, sequenced in a study of blood T cell repertoires in COVID-19. TCRdb keeps only in-frame clones here, not all; method: immunoSEQ multiplex PCR. In the table there are 250,000 to 300,000 clones, about 89% of which are singletons. The sample was peripheral blood. The receptor set was obtained from a man in his forties with acute or convalescent COVID-19.

This clone was picked up a small number of times. This chain joins TRBV19 and TRBJ1-1; D gene uncertain. This CDR3 has 14 residues. The germline CDR1 and CDR2 sequences are LNHDA and SQIVND (reference sequence). Between the trimmed V and J ends, which lost 7 bases and 4 bases, there was a span of 16 bases. The DNA for the CDR3 is TGTGCCAGTAAATTGCGGGTGGAGGGCACTGAAGCTTTCTTT. Amino acid sequence: CASKLRVEGTEAFF. The complete variable domain, with remaining parts taken from reference TRBV19 and TRBJ1-1, reads DGGITQSPKYLFRKEGQNVTLSCEQNLNHDAMYWYRQDPGQGLRLIYYSQIVNDFQKGDIAEGYSVSREKKESFPLTVTSAQKNPTAFYLCASKLRVEGTEAFFGQGTRLTVV.

This rearrangement joins TRBV29-1 to TRBJ1-2, with D unclear. Germline CDR1 reads SQVTM; CDR2 reads ANQGSEA. The CDR3 loop spans 11 amino acids. V was trimmed by 5 bases and J by 7 bases, leaving 11 bases between them. This CDR3 is CSVLEESGYTF. CDR3 nucleotides: TGCAGCGTTTTAGAGGAATCTGGCTACACCTTC.

This chain connects TRBV7-9 to TRBJ1-2, with 8 bases lining up with TRBD1. After removal of 1 base from V and 8 bases from J, the junction contained 3 bases not matched to a gene. CDR1 is SEHNR, CDR2 FQNEAQ, per germline (reference sequence). The CDR3 totals 13 residues. This CDR3 is CASSLGTGRGYTF. The CDR3, as DNA: TGTGCCAGCAGCTTAGGGACAGGGCGCGGCTACACCTTC.

The V call is TRBV6-5, the J call TRBJ1-6; D perhaps matches TRBD1 (6 bases). CDR1 is MNHEY, CDR2 SVGAGI, per germline. V was clipped by 0 bases and J by 9 bases, with 12 bases between them. CDR3 length: 15 amino acids. This CDR3 is CASSYSGQGSSPLHF. The CDR3, as DNA: TGTGCCAGCAGTTACTCCGGGCAGGGGAGTTCACCCCTCCACTTT.

The chain recombines TRBV3-1 (or the pseudogene TRBV3-2) with TRBJ1-2; no clear D. Germline V lookup: CDR1 LGHDT, CDR2 YNNKEL (reference sequence). V lost 4 bases to trimming and J lost 4 bases, with 13 bases between them. The CDR3 runs 14 residues. CDR3 protein: CASSPPLAAYGYTF. The CDR3 DNA reads as TGTGCCAGCAGCCCCCCCCTGGCGGCCTATGGCTACACCTTC.

This clone was seen only once. J is TRBJ2-7 and V is TRBV19; TRBD1 agrees at 10 bases. This CDR3 has 14 amino acids. V was pared by 4 bases and J by 2 bases, with 2 bases of the junction left unmatched. The germline CDR1 and CDR2 sequences are LNHDA and SQIVND (reference sequence). Written as DNA, the CDR3 is TGTGCCAGTAGTACAGGACAGGGGGCCTACGAGCAGTACTTC. Amino acids: CASSTGQGAYEQYF.

V gene TRBV28 combines with J gene TRBJ1-5, with D unclear. Between the trimmed V and J ends, which lost 5 bases and 0 bases, there was a span of 5 bases. Germline assignment: CDR1 MDHEN and CDR2 SYDVKM. This CDR3 has 13 residues. Written as DNA, the CDR3 is TGTGCCAGCAGTCTAGATAGCAATCAGCCCCAGCATTTT. As protein: CASSLDSNQPQHF.

The V and J genes are TRBV7-9 and TRBJ1-1; the D gene is possibly TRBD1 (5 bases). The V and J ends lost 4 bases and 5 bases respectively, with 11 bases between them. Germline V gives CDR1 SEHNR, CDR2 FQNEAQ (reference sequence). This CDR3 is 13 amino acids long. CDR3 DNA sequence: TGTGCCAGCAGCTGGGGGGGACGAACTGAAGCTTTCTTT. It encodes CASSWGGRTEAFF.

This chain joins TRBV7-9 and TRBJ2-1; the D is unclear. CDR1 is SEHNR, CDR2 FQNEAQ, per germline (reference sequence). Trimming left V 5 bases short and J 10 bases short, with 15 bases between. This CDR3 comprises 13 residues. This CDR3 is CASSHPLLEEQFF. In DNA form, the CDR3 reads TGTGCCAGCAGCCACCCCCTCCTGGAGGAGCAGTTCTTC.

The DNA for the CDR3 is TGTGCCAGCAGTTACCGATTGGCGGGGGAGCAGTACTTC. Its translation: CASSYRLAGEQYF. The chain joins TRBV6-5 to TRBJ2-7; D perhaps matches TRBD2 (6 bases). V lost 2 bases to trimming and J lost 7 bases, with 12 bases between them. Germline CDR1 and CDR2: MNHEY and SVGAGI. The CDR3 extends over 13 amino acids.

This clone has a handful of counts. The chain carries TRBV5-1 and TRBJ2-2; unclear D gene. CDR1 and CDR2 from the germline V gene are SGHRS and YFSETQ. This CDR3 contains 16 residues. V was trimmed by 5 bases and J by 0 bases, leaving 14 bases between them. Here the CDR3 DNA reads TGCGCCAGCAGGCCCGCGCCTCTCGCGAACACCGGGGAGCTGTTTTTT. This codes for CASRPAPLANTGELFF.

The rearrangement uses TRBV9 and TRBJ2-2, with 8 nucleotides matching TRBD1. Germline V gives CDR1 SGDLS, CDR2 YYNGEE. The CDR3 length is 16 residues. The V and J ends lost 4 bases and 5 bases, in that order; junction bases with no gene match: 10. As DNA, the CDR3 is TGTGCCAGCAGCCCCCGGACAGGGAGCTTTACCGGGGAGCTGTTTTTT. Protein sequence: CASSPRTGSFTGELFF.

The chain has TRBV4-1 and TRBJ1-5, with a weak D call TRBD1 (5 bases). This CDR3 is built from 15 residues. Trimming took 1 base from V and 5 from J, leaving 12 bases between them. CDR1 and CDR2 from the germline V gene are MGHRA and YSYEKL. CDR3 nucleotide sequence: TGCGCCAGCAGCCAAGGAGGAACAGGCGATCAGCCCCAGCATTTT. Translated: CASSQGGTGDQPQHF.

The V gene is TRBV5-4, the J gene TRBJ1-2, with 9 positions matching TRBD1. J gave up 4 bases and V 4 bases, and 8 bases lay outside the gene matches. CDR3 size: 15 residues. Per germline, CDR1 SGHNT and CDR2 YYREEE (reference sequence). CDR3 loop: CASSPDEDRGYGYTF. Written as DNA, the CDR3 is TGTGCCAGCAGCCCTGACGAGGACAGGGGCTATGGCTACACCTTC.

The CDR3 loop is CASSVEEYNYGYTF. CDR3 coding DNA: TGTGCCAGCAGCGTAGAGGAGTATAACTATGGCTACACCTTC. The gene calls are TRBV9 and TRBJ1-2; D remains ambiguous. With 0 bases removed from V and 1 base from J, the gap between germline ends came to 7 bases. This CDR3 has 14 amino acids. Germline CDR1 SGDLS, CDR2 YYNGEE. Drawing the rest from reference TRBV9 and TRBJ1-2, the complete variable domain is DSGVTQTPKHLITATGQRVTLRCSPRSGDLSVYWYQQSLDQGLQFLIQYYNGEERAKGNILERFSAQQFPDLHSELNLSSLELGDSALYFCASSVEEYNYGYTFGSGTRLTVV.

This chain connects TRBV7-3 to TRBJ1-4; no clear D. The CDR3 extends over 15 amino acids. Germline CDR1 and CDR2: SGHTA and FQGTGA. V lost 1 base and J lost 3, with 9 bases in between. In nucleotides, the CDR3 is TGTGCCAGCAGCTTAAATGGCAGTCCTAATGAAAAACTGTTTTTT. Its protein is CASSLNGSPNEKLFF. Filled out from reference TRBV7-3 and TRBJ1-4, the complete variable domain reads GAGVSQTPSNKVTEKGKYVELRCDPISGHTALYWYRQSLGQGPEFLIYFQGTGAADDSGLPNDRFFAVRPEGSVSTLKIQRTERGDSAVYLCASSLNGSPNEKLFFGSGTQLSVL.

V is TRBV6-5 and J is TRBJ1-2; maybe TRBD1 (5 bases). The V and J ends lost 5 bases and 2 bases respectively, with 15 bases between them. The CDR3 sequence is 15 residues long. Per germline, CDR1 MNHEY and CDR2 SVGAGI. The CDR3 spells CASSLGGAGNYGYTF. The CDR3, as DNA: TGTGCCAGCAGTCTAGGAGGGGCGGGCAACTATGGCTACACCTTC.

The genes are TRBV7-8 and TRBJ2-7; 9 bases are shared with TRBD1. Germline V gene data show CDR1 as SGHVS and CDR2 as FQNEAQ. The CDR3 contains 15 residues. V gave up 2 bases and J gave up 3 bases; unmatched junction bases: 5. Written as DNA, the CDR3 is TGTGCCAGCAGCTTAATGGGACAGGGTTTCTACGAGCAGTACTTC. This gives the protein CASSLMGQGFYEQYF.